This T cell receptor beta chain was sequenced in a study of T cell responses to AZD1222 COVID-19 vaccine. Whole-study findings and limits: There were mostly white British donors and more females than males, and clonal diversity was possibly underestimated. Nearly half of spike-specific TCRs reportedly target variant regions that are unmutated in the B.1.351 and B.1.1.7 variants. Spike-spanning, vaccine-associated CD4 TCRs were dominant at 160-218 and 743-854. Researchers took repertoire samples only after the peak T cell response had come.

For this clone: Its antigen is not known.

CDR1 is LGHDT and CDR2 is YNNKEL in the germline V gene (reference sequence). The CDR3 spans 13 residues. Deletions cut 1 base from V and 4 bases from J, with 4 bases between. Sequencing used immunoSEQ multiplex PCR; TCRdb keeps in-frame clones, though not all of them. The sample has 96,000 or so clones, roughly nine tenths seen once. The clonotype was recovered from an adult in good health. The sequencing here drew on peripheral blood, taken on day 0 of AZD1222 vaccination. The chain joins TRBV3-1 (or the pseudogene TRBV3-2) to TRBJ2-2; D ambiguous. Written as DNA, the CDR3 is TGTGCCAGCAGCCAAGTCAGCACCGGGGAGCTGTTTTTT. It encodes CASSQVSTGELFF.